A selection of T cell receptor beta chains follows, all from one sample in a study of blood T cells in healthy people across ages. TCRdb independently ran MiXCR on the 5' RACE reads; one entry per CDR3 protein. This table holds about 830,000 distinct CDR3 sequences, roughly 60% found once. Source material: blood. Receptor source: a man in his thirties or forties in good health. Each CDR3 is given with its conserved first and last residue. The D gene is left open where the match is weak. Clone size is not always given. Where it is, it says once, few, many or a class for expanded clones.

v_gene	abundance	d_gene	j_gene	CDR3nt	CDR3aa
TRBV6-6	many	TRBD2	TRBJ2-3	TGTGCCAGCAGCACGTCGGGGGGAGATACGCAGTATTTT	CASSTSGGDTQYF
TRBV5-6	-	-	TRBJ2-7	TGTGCCAGCAGCTTGGCCCCCCTGGATGCCTACGAGCAGTACTTC	CASSLAPLDAYEQYF
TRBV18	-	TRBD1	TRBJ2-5	TGTGCCAGCTCAGCCAAGACAGGGATGGAGACCCAGTACTTC	CASSAKTGMETQYF
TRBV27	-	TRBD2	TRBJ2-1	TGTGCCAGCGGTCGAATAGCGGGGGCCAGGGGGAATGAGCAGTTCTTC	CASGRIAGARGNEQFF
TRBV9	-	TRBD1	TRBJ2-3	TGTGCCAGCAGCGCCCGGACAGGGGGCCCCACAGATACGCAGTATTTT	CASSARTGGPTDTQYF
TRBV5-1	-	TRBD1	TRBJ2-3	TGCGCCAGCAGCTTGGCAGGGGGCGCGGTTAGGGATGAGCAGTATTTT	CASSLAGGAVRDEQYF
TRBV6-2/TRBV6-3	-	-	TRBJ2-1	TGTGCCACCTACCGGGGATCCTACAATGAGCAGTTCTTC	CATYRGSYNEQFF
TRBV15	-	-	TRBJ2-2	TGTGCCACCAGCAGAGATCAAACTTTGCCGTTTTTT	CATSRDQTLPFF
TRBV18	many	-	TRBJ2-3	TGTGCCAGCTCACTTATGGGGAGAGATACGCAGTATTTT	CASSLMGRDTQYF
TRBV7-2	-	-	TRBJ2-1	TGTGCCAGCAGGCCTGCTGACGGGTACAATGAGCAGTTCTTC	CASRPADGYNEQFF
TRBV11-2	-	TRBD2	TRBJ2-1	TGTGCCAGCAGCGTCACGACTAGCGGGGGGGCCAATGAGCAGTTCTTC	CASSVTTSGGANEQFF
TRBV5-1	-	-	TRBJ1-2	TGCGCCAGCAGCTTGGATCTAGGGGACTATGGCTACACCTTC	CASSLDLGDYGYTF
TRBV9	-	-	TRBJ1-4	TGTGCCAGCAACCGACAGTCCTCCAATGAAAAACTGTTTTTT	CASNRQSSNEKLFF
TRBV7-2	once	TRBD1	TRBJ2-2	TGTGCCAGCAGCTTAGACCCAGGGGGCGGCACCGGGGAGCTGTTTTTT	CASSLDPGGGTGELFF
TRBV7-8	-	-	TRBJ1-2	TGTGCCAGCCGTGGAACGGCGAAAGGTGGCTACACCTTC	CASRGTAKGGYTF
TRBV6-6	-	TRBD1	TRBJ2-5	TGTGCCAGCAGTAGGGGACAGGGGGCTGTGGAGACCCAGTACTTC	CASSRGQGAVETQYF
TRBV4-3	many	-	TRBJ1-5	TGCGCCAGCAGCCAAGATAGGGGGGATCAGCCCCAGCATTTT	CASSQDRGDQPQHF
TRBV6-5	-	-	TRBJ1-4	TGTGCCAGCAGTTACTCCTGGGCACCCTCGGGGGAAAAACTGTTTTTT	CASSYSWAPSGEKLFF
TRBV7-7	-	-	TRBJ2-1	TGTGCCAGCAGCCAAATTACAGACAATGAGCAGTTCTTC	CASSQITDNEQFF
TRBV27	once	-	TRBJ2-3	TGTGCCAGCAGTATGCCTAACAGGGAAGATACGCAGTATTTT	CASSMPNREDTQYF
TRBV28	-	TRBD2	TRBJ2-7	TGTGCCAGCAATTTTAGGGCTAGCGGGGGCCCCTACGAGCAGTACTTC	CASNFRASGGPYEQYF
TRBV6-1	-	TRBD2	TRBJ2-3	TGTGCCAGCAGCGGAAGGACTAGGGTTTCAGATACGCAGTATTTT	CASSGRTRVSDTQYF
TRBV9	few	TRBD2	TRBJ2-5	TGTGCCAGCACCTCTAGCGGGGACCTCCAAGAGACCCAGTACTTC	CASTSSGDLQETQYF
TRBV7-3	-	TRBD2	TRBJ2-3	TGTGCCAGCAGCTTAATACAGGCGGGAGGCACAGATACGCAGTATTTT	CASSLIQAGGTDTQYF
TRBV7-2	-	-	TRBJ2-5	TGTGCCAGCAGCCTTGGACAGCCAGGAAAGACCCAGTACTTC	CASSLGQPGKTQYF
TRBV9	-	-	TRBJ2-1	TGTGCCAGCAGCGTAAGCAGAGGGCCCTATAATGAGCAGTTCTTC	CASSVSRGPYNEQFF
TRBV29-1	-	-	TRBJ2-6	TGCAGCGTTGAGGCCAGGGGTCAACGCTCTGGGGCCAACGTCCTGACTTTC	CSVEARGQRSGANVLTF
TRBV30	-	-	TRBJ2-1	TGTGCCTGGAGCGCCTTGATTCTAGCTCGGGGTTCCTACAATGAGCAGTTCTTC	CAWSALILARGSYNEQFF
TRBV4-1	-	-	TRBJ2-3	TGCGCCAGCAGCCAGCCGGGCGCGGGACACCTACGCACAGATACGCAGTATTTT	CASSQPGAGHLRTDTQYF
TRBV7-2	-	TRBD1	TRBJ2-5	TGTGCCAGCAGCTTAATGGGACAGGGGGCCCCAAAGACCCAGTACTTC	CASSLMGQGAPKTQYF
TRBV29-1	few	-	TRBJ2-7	TGCAGCGTTGAAGAAGGCCCCGGAGGCTACGAGCAGTACTTC	CSVEEGPGGYEQYF
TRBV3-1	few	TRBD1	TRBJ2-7	TGTGCCAGCAGCCAAGATAGGGGGCCCCTGGGATACGAGCAGTACTTC	CASSQDRGPLGYEQYF
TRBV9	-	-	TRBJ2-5	TGTGCCAGCAGCGTAGAGGACAGCCCCGGCTTTCAAGAGACCCAGTACTTC	CASSVEDSPGFQETQYF
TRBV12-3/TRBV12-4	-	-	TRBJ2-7	TGTGCCAGCAGTTCCCTAGGGGGCGGGGGACTAATCCCCCAGTACTTC	CASSSLGGGGLIPQYF
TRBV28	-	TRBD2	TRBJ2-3	TGTGCCAGCACCCGACTAGCGGGTTCAGGAGATACGCAGTATTTT	CASTRLAGSGDTQYF
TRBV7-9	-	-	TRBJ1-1	TGTGCCAGCAGCGAGCAGGAGAACACTGAAGCTTTCTTT	CASSEQENTEAFF
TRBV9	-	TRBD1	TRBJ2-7	TGTGCCAGCAGCGTAGCTAAGGGACAGGCGACCTACGAGCAGTACTTC	CASSVAKGQATYEQYF
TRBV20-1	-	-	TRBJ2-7	TGCAGTGCACCCCGGGGGAACTACGAGCAGTACTTC	CSAPRGNYEQYF
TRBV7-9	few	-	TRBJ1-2	TGTGCCAGCAGCTTATCCCCCTATGGCTACACCTTC	CASSLSPYGYTF
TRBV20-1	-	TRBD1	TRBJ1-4	TGCAGTGCAAGTGAGGGGGCGTTCGATGAAAAACTGTTTTTT	CSASEGAFDEKLFF
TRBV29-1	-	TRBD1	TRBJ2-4	TGCAGCGTTACGTCGACAGGGTTTGGAAACATTCAGTACTTC	CSVTSTGFGNIQYF
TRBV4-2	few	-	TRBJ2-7	TGTGCCAGCAGCCAAAGTAGGGAGCAGTACTTC	CASSQSREQYF
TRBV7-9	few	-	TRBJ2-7	TGTGCCAGCAGCTTATCGATTTCAGGAGCCTACGAGCAGTACTTC	CASSLSISGAYEQYF
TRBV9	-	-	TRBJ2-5	TGTGCCAGCAGCGTAGGGATTACCCAAGAGATGGCCCAGTACTTC	CASSVGITQEMAQYF
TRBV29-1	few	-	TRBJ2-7	TGCAGCGTGGAGGAGGGGGCGGCCGAGCAGTACTTC	CSVEEGAAEQYF
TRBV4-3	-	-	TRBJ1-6	TGCGCCAGCAGTCAAAGGGGGGCCTATAATTCACCCCTCCACTTT	CASSQRGAYNSPLHF
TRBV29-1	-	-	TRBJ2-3	TGCAGCGTTGAAGACTACTCTAGCACAGATACGCAGTATTTT	CSVEDYSSTDTQYF
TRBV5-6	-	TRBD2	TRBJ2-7	TGTGCCAGCAGCCCACGGTCGGGACTACCGTCCTACGAGCAGTACTTC	CASSPRSGLPSYEQYF
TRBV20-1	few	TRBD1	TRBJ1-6	TGCAGTGCTAGGAGGGGGCTTCAATATAATTCACCCCTCCACTTT	CSARRGLQYNSPLHF
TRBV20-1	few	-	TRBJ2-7	TGCAGTGCTGCGATCCCGGGACGGATCTCCTACGAGCAGTACTTC	CSAAIPGRISYEQYF
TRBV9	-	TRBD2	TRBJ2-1	TGTGCCAGCAGCGTAGCGAGCGGGGGGGCCTGGTATGAGCAGTTCTTC	CASSVASGGAWYEQFF